These 5 T cell receptor beta chains came from one sample sequenced in a study of blood T cells in healthy people across ages. Sample-barcoded 5' priming and a J-beta primer mix drove a second PCR of 7 to 11 cycles. A single record per CDR3 protein comes from TCRdb applying MiXCR to the 5' RACE reads. The data hold 800,000 or so distinct CDR3 sequences, with about half observed a single time. Sample: blood. These receptors all come from an older man in good health.

The V and J genes are TRBV12-3 or TRBV12-4 and TRBJ2-5; 8 positions match TRBD2. V lost 5 bases to trimming and J lost 11 bases; unmatched junction nucleotides: 7. The length of the CDR3 is 12 residues. The CDR3 nucleotides read TGTGCCAGCAGTACAGGGTCTAGCGGGCAGTACTTC. This sequence encodes CASSTGSSGQYF.

The J gene is TRBJ2-1, the V gene TRBV3-1, with 12 positions matching TRBD1. CDR3 length: 15 amino acids. Germline CDR1 LGHDT, CDR2 YNNKEL (reference sequence). The V segment lost 4 bases and the J segment 9 bases; nucleotides outside the gene matches: 7. In DNA, the CDR3 is TGTGCCAGCAGCCTCCCGGGACAGGGGGCGGGTGAGCAGTTCTTC. This encodes CASSLPGQGAGEQFF.

This clonotype was seen repeatedly, ten times or more. This chain uses TRBV7-6 with TRBJ2-7; D may be TRBD1 (6 bases). Trimming left V 1 base short and J 0 bases short, with 10 bases between. Germline CDR1 reads SGHVS; CDR2 reads FNYEAQ. The CDR3 consists of 15 residues. CDR3 DNA: TGTGCCAGCAGCTTAGAACAGGGAATCTCCTACGAGCAGTACTTC. It translates to CASSLEQGISYEQYF.

The table lists this clonotype with a few counts. The chain employs TRBV6-5 and TRBJ2-1; 7 nucleotides agree with TRBD1. This CDR3 is built from 12 residues. Germline CDR1 and CDR2: MNHEY and SVGAGI. Trimming took 2 bases from V and 12 from J; bases not matched to a gene: 4. The CDR3 spells CASSYGRTGQFF. CDR3 DNA: TGTGCCAGCAGTTACGGCCGGACAGGGCAGTTCTTC.

CDR3 sequence (DNA): TGTGCCAGCAGCTTAGATGGCAGGCTTGGGAACGAGCAGTACTTC. It is translated as CASSLDGRLGNEQYF. The chain is built from TRBV13 and TRBJ2-7; D unclear. CDR1 is PRHDT, CDR2 FYEKMQ, per germline (reference sequence). V shed 1 base and J shed 5 bases, with 15 bases lying between them. The CDR3 runs 15 residues.